These 20 T cell receptor beta chains were all obtained from the same sample, sequenced in a study of vaccination and CD4 T cells after COVID-19. The antigens these receptors bind are not known. Treatment of the sample: roughly 10-day PBMC culture with coronavirus spike peptide pools or control peptides (ViraFEST assay). The Oncomine TCR Beta short-read assay was applied to DNA of cultured CD4+ T cells. One entry per CDR3 protein results from TCRdb running MiXCR on the PCR reads. Here the sample spans about 13,000 distinct CDR3 sequences, 35% being singletons. Sequencing used CD4+ T cells from blood, cultured in vitro. The receptors come from a human donor who had recovered from COVID-19.

Concerning this clonotype itself: One base away lies a much larger clone, so this may be a sequencing read error. The chain carries TRBV6-1 and TRBJ1-2; 8 bases align to TRBD1. This CDR3 spans 16 amino acids. Germline CDR1 and CDR2: MNHNS and SASEGT. In nucleotides, the CDR3 is TGTGCCGGCAGTCAGCTCAGGGGGCTCCAGGTATTGGGCTACACCTTC. As protein: CAGSQLRGLQVLGYTF.

The J gene is TRBJ1-1, the V gene TRBV5-6; D not resolved. The CDR3 is 16 amino acids. With 0 bases removed from V and 5 bases from J, the gap between germline ends came to 17 bases. Per germline, CDR1 SGHDT and CDR2 YYEEEE. Here the CDR3 DNA reads TGTGCCAGCAGCTTGGGACATCAAGTCAGAACAACTGAAGCTTTCTTT. Translated: CASSLGHQVRTTEAFF.

The V call is TRBV7-2, the J call TRBJ2-2; maybe TRBD1 (6 bases). V was cut by 5 bases and J by 4 bases, with 14 bases left in between. Germline V CDR1 and CDR2: SGHTA, FQGNSA. The CDR3 sequence is 15 residues long. The CDR3, as DNA: TGTGCCAGCAGCCCCGACCGGGACACCACCGGGGAGCTGTTTTTT. This translates into CASSPDRDTTGELFF.

The chain links TRBV19 to TRBJ2-1; 11 bases fit TRBD2. The CDR3 is made up of 16 amino acids. The J segment lost 9 bases and the V segment lost 6 bases, leaving 13 bases of the junction unmatched. Per the germline V gene, CDR1 is LNHDA and CDR2 is SQIVND (reference sequence). The CDR3 nucleotides are TGTGCCAGTAGCCTGGGACTAGCGGAACCCTGGGGTGAGCAGTTCTTC. Protein: CASSLGLAEPWGEQFF.

In its sample, this clonotype was seen a few times. The J gene is TRBJ1-5, the V gene TRBV20-1; a weak D match, TRBD1 (5 bases). The CDR3 is 15 amino acids. Germline CDR1 reads DFQATT; CDR2 reads SNEGSKA (reference sequence). Trimming removed 0 bases from V and 2 bases from J, with 11 bases in between. The CDR3 loop is CSARDLQGGNQPQHF. The CDR3 DNA is TGCAGTGCTAGAGATCTCCAGGGAGGCAATCAGCCCCAGCATTTT.

This clonotype was seen only a few times. The junction shows a germline mismatch at one end, possibly a read error. V gene TRBV20-1 combines with J gene TRBJ2-1, with 7 bases identical to TRBD2. The CDR3 totals 16 residues. The germline V gene has CDR1 DFQATT and CDR2 SNEGSKA (reference sequence). The CDR3 protein is CSARAGAGKLYNEQFF. CDR3 in DNA: TGCAGTGCCAGAGCCGGAGCGGGGAAGCTATACAATGAGCAGTTCTTC.

This clonotype showed up just a few times. The rearrangement links TRBV6-1 to TRBJ1-3, with D uncertain. V lost 7 bases and J lost 3, with 16 bases in between. The length of the CDR3 is 15 residues. Germline CDR1 reads MNHNS; CDR2 reads SASEGT. The CDR3 nucleotides read TGTGCCAGCACCCAATCCCTCGCGGGTGGAAACACCATATATTTT. It translates to CASTQSLAGGNTIYF.

This rearrangement joins TRBV20-1 to TRBJ2-1; 9 bases are a match to TRBD2. There are 16 residues in the CDR3. The junction had 14 bases not matched to a gene; V was cut back by 6 bases and J by 5 bases. In germline, CDR1 is DFQATT, CDR2 SNEGSKA (reference sequence). The CDR3 bases are TGCAGTGCATACGGGGGGACTAGCCTTCGCCACAATGAGCAGTTCTTC. Protein sequence: CSAYGGTSLRHNEQFF.

V and J are TRBV5-8 and TRBJ1-2; tentatively, D is TRBD1 (5 bases). CDR1 is SGHTS, CDR2 YDEGEE, per germline. This CDR3 has 14 amino acids. V lost 4 bases and J 4 bases, leaving 14 bases between the germline ends. CDR3 bases: TGTGCCAGCAGCCGCACCGGGACCGGCTATGGCTACACCTTC. Its translation is CASSRTGTGYGYTF.

The V and J genes are TRBV27 and TRBJ1-4; weak D call: TRBD1 (5 bases). This CDR3 contains 14 residues. V lost 2 bases and J lost 8, with 12 bases in between. CDR1 is MNHEY, CDR2 SMNVEV, per germline (reference sequence). DNA for the CDR3: TGTGCCAGCAGTTTAGCGGGGGTGGGAGAAAAACTGTTTTTT. Translating it yields CASSLAGVGEKLFF.

This clonotype has a handful of counts. The chain is built from TRBV20-1 and TRBJ1-2, with D unresolved. CDR1 and CDR2 from the germline V gene are DFQATT and SNEGSKA (reference sequence). V was clipped by 1 base and J by 3 bases, with 12 bases between them. The CDR3 length is 14 residues. CDR3 protein: CSARVAGGYYGYTF. The CDR3 DNA is TGCAGTGCTAGAGTTGCCGGCGGGTACTATGGCTACACCTTC.

This clonotype has more than one count but fewer than ten. This chain links TRBV20-1 with TRBJ2-1, with TRBD2 identical over 11 bases. CDR1 DFQATT and CDR2 SNEGSKA come from the germline V gene (reference sequence). The V segment lost 0 bases and the J segment 6 bases; nucleotides outside the gene matches: 7. CDR3 length equals 16 residues. The CDR3 spells CSARDGSGRALNEQFF. CDR3 nucleotides: TGCAGTGCTAGAGATGGTAGCGGGAGGGCCCTCAATGAGCAGTTCTTC.

Only a few counts were recorded for this clonotype. The chain combines TRBV7-9 with TRBJ1-1; D perhaps matches TRBD1 (5 bases). The CDR3 has 13 residues. V was clipped by 5 bases and J by 11 bases, with 18 bases between them. Germline CDR1 reads SEHNR; CDR2 reads FQNEAQ (reference sequence). Here the CDR3 DNA reads TGTGCCAGCAGCCCAAGAATTGTCGGGACGGCTTTCTTT. It encodes CASSPRIVGTAFF.

This clonotype has more than one count but fewer than ten. The chain couples TRBV10-3 to TRBJ2-5, with 7 bases aligning to TRBD1. The CDR3 is 13 residues long. With V trimmed by 6 bases and J by 0 bases, 1 base remained unmatched. Per germline, CDR1 ENHRY and CDR2 SYGVKD. The CDR3 sequence is CAIRDRYQETQYF. The CDR3 nucleotides are TGTGCCATCAGGGACAGGTACCAAGAGACCCAGTACTTC.

The V gene is TRBV7-9, the J gene TRBJ2-1, with TRBD2 identical over 7 bases. The J segment lost 8 bases and the V segment lost 2 bases, leaving 15 bases of the junction unmatched. The CDR3 contains 17 residues. Germline lookup yields CDR1 SEHNR and CDR2 FQNEAQ (reference sequence). In DNA, the CDR3 is TGTGCCAGCAGCTTAATCTCGGCTAGCGGCCCTCGGGATGAGCAGTTCTTC. Translating gives CASSLISASGPRDEQFF. The full variable domain, in which reference TRBV7-9 and TRBJ2-1 provide the parts outside the CDR3, is DTGVSQNPRHKITKRGQNVTFRCDPISEHNRLYWYRQTLGQGPEFLTYFQNEAQLEKSRLLSDRFSAERPKGSFSTLEIQRTEQGDSAMYLCASSLISASGPRDEQFFGPGTRLTVL.

The chain couples TRBV12-5 to TRBJ2-5; D is possibly TRBD1 or TRBD2 (5 bases each). The length of the CDR3 is 15 residues. Between the trimmed V and J ends, which lost 5 bases and 1 base, there was a span of 14 bases. Germline V gene sequence: CDR1 LGHNT, CDR2 FRNRAP. CDR3 amino acids: CASGPGTQLQETQYF. The CDR3 DNA follows: TGTGCTAGTGGTCCCGGGACGCAGCTCCAAGAGACCCAGTACTTC.

The chain joins TRBV19 to TRBJ2-5, with TRBD2 matching 8 bases. After removal of 5 bases from V and 5 bases from J, the junction contained 13 bases not matched to a gene. The CDR3 loop spans 16 amino acids. CDR1 is LNHDA and CDR2 is SQIVND in the germline V gene (reference sequence). The CDR3 is CASSPSGRMGMETQYF. The CDR3 DNA is TGTGCCAGTAGTCCAAGCGGGAGAATGGGAATGGAGACCCAGTACTTC.

The chain recombines TRBV28 with TRBJ2-7, with no clear D. This CDR3 has 14 residues. Trimming took off 6 bases at V and 3 bases at J, with 15 bases between the two ends. Germline CDR1 is MDHEN and CDR2 is SYDVKM. Here the CDR3 DNA reads TGTGCCAGCAGCCTGACTCTTACTCTCTACGAGCAGTACTTC. Translating gives CASSLTLTLYEQYF.

The rearrangement uses TRBV19 and TRBJ2-3; D is undetermined. The CDR3 contains 15 residues. From germline, CDR1 is LNHDA and CDR2 SQIVND (reference sequence). The V end lost 7 bases, the J end lost 2 bases, and 16 bases lay between the germline ends. In DNA, the CDR3 is TGTGCCAGTACACCGACTGAACCGAACACAGATACGCAGTATTTT. This encodes CASTPTEPNTDTQYF.

The rearrangement uses TRBV20-1 and TRBJ2-7, with 9 positions matching TRBD2. V lost 6 bases and J lost 4; bases outside the gene matches: 7. The germline gives CDR1 DFQATT, CDR2 SNEGSKA (reference sequence). CDR3 length: 13 residues. The CDR3: CSASSGALYEQYF. CDR3 bases: TGCAGTGCCTCTAGCGGGGCCTTGTACGAGCAGTACTTC.